This TCR beta chain appears in the sequencing data of a study of shared clonotypes between healthy human individuals. The genomic DNA of each subset was split evenly across several immunoSEQ plates. Assay: immunoSEQ multiplex PCR; the TCRdb copy retains only in-frame clones and omits some. The table lists about 680,000 clones, roughly 94% of them singletons. CD45RO-negative cells were positively selected for CCR7, leaving out terminally differentiated effector memory CD45RA+ cells. There were no recent acute infections or vaccinations among the donors, who were healthy HIV-negative adults. The length of the CDR3 is 14 residues. V was pared by 5 bases and J by 6 bases, with 8 bases of the junction left unmatched. Germline V CDR1 and CDR2: SGHTA, FQGTGA. Turning to this clone: Its target is unknown.

Study-level points and caveats: Represented diversity, genetic and exposure-history alike, was limited by few donors.

The origin of this receptor is a young man in good health. What was sequenced was naive CD8+ T cells sorted from blood. The chain uses TRBV7-3 and TRBJ1-2; 8 bases align to TRBD1. The CDR3 DNA sequence: TGTGCCAGCAGCACCGGACAGGGATACGATGGCTACACCTTC. It specifies CASSTGQGYDGYTF.